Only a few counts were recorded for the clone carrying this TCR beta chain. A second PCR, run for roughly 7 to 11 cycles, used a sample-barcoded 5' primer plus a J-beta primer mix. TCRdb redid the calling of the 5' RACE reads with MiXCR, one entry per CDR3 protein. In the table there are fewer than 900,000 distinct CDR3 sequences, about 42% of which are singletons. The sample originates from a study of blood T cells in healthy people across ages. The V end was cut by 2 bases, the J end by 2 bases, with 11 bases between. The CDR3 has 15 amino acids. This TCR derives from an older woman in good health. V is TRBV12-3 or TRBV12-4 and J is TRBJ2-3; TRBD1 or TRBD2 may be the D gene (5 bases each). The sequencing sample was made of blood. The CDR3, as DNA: TGTGCCAGCAGTTTAAGGGGACCTTTCACAGATACGCAGTATTTT. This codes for CASSLRGPFTDTQYF.